This T cell receptor (beta chain) was observed in a study of tumor T cells in aggressive B-cell lymphoma. V lost 2 bases and J lost 2, with 10 bases in between. The V gene's germline CDR1 is MDHEN and CDR2 SYDVKM. This CDR3 contains 15 residues. TCRdb keeps only in-frame clones here, not all; method: immunoSEQ multiplex PCR. The sample records about 7,900 clones, roughly four fifths being singletons. The receptor comes from an adult with diffuse large B cell lymphoma. This chain connects TRBV28 to TRBJ1-5; weak D call: TRBD1 (5 bases). Sequencing was carried out using tumor tissue. CDR3 sequence: CASSLRGFGNQPQHF. The CDR3 DNA reads as TGTGCCAGCAGTTTACGGGGGTTTGGCAATCAGCCCCAGCATTTT.